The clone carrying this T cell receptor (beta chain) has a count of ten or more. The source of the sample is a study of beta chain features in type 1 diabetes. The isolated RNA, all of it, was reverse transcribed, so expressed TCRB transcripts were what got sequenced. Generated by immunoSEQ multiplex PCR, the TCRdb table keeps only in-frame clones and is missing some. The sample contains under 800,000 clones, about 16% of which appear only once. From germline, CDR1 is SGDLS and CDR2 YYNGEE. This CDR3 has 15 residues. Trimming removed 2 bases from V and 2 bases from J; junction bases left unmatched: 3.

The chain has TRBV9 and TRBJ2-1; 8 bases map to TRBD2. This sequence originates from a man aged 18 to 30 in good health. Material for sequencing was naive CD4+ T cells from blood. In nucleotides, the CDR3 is TGTGCCAGCAGCGTTAGACTAGCGACCTACAATGAGCAGTTCTTC. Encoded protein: CASSVRLATYNEQFF.